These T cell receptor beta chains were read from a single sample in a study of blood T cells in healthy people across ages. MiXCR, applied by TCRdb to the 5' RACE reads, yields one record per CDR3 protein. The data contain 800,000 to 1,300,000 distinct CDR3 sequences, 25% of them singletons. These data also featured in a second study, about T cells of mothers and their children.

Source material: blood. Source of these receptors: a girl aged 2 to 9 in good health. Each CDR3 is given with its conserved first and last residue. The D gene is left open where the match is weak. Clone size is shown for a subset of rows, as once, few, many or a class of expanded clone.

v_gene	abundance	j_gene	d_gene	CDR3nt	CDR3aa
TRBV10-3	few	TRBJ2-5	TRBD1	TGTGCCATCAGTCAACAGGGGGCTTCGGAGTCCTTC	CAISQQGASESF
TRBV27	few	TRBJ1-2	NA	TGTGCCAGCAGTTTAAACAACAACAGGGAGAACTATGGCTACACCTTC	CASSLNNNRENYGYTF
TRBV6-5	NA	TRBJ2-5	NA	TGTGCCAGCAGTAGAGGGGACATCACTGGGGAGACCCAGTACTTC	CASSRGDITGETQYF
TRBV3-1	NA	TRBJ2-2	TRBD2	TGTGCCAGCAGCCGTAGCGGGACCGACGGGGAGCTGTTTTTT	CASSRSGTDGELFF
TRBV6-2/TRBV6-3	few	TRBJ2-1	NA	TGTGCCAGCAGTTTTAGTGGGAAGGTTGACAGTTCCTACAATGAGCAGTTCTTC	CASSFSGKVDSSYNEQFF
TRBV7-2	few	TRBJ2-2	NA	TGTGCCAGCAGCTTGGGACGCTACAGGGACACCGGGGAGCTGTTTTTT	CASSLGRYRDTGELFF
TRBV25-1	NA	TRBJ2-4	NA	TGTGCCAGCAGTGAACCTAACACCGGGCTAGCCAAAAACATTCAGTACTTC	CASSEPNTGLAKNIQYF
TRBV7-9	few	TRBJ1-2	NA	TGTGCCAGCAGCTTAGTAATGGAAACCTATGGCTACACCTTC	CASSLVMETYGYTF
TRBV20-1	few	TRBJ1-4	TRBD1	TGCAGTGCTACCTGGCCAGGGGGCTATGAAAAACTGTTTTTT	CSATWPGGYEKLFF
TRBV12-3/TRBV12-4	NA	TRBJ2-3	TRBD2	TGTGCCAGCAGGACTAGCGGGCGCACAGATACGCAGTATTTT	CASRTSGRTDTQYF
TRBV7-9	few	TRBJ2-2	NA	TGTGCCAGCAGCCCAAACACGGGACTGTTTCCGGCCGGGGAGCTGTTTTTT	CASSPNTGLFPAGELFF
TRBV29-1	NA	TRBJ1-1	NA	TGCAGCGTTGGGAGGATCTTGAACACTGAAGCTTTCTTT	CSVGRILNTEAFF
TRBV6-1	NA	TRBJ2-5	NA	TGTGCCAGCAGTGAACCACACCAAGAGACCCAGTACTTC	CASSEPHQETQYF
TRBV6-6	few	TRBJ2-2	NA	TGTGCCAGCAGGCCAACGGGGGGCAGGTCCGGGGAGCTGTTTTTT	CASRPTGGRSGELFF
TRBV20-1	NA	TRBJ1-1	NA	TGCAGTGCTTCGGGGGGACCCTGGGGAGCTGAAGCTTTCTTT	CSASGGPWGAEAFF
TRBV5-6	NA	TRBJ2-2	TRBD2	TGTGCCAGCAGCGCCGGACTAGCGGGAAACACCGGGGAGCTGTTTTTT	CASSAGLAGNTGELFF
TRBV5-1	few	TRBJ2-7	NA	TGCGCCAGCAGCCGGACAACGAGCTCCTACGAGCAGTACTTC	CASSRTTSSYEQYF
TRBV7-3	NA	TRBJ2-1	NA	TGTGCCAGCAGCTCAATAGCATCCTCCTACAATGAGCAGTTCTTC	CASSSIASSYNEQFF
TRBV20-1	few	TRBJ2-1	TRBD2	TGCAGTGCTAGCGGGAGGGCCGGGAATGAGCAGTTCTTC	CSASGRAGNEQFF
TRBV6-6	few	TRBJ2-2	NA	TGTGCCAGTTTAGAGGGGAGGACCGGGGAGCTGTTTTTT	CASLEGRTGELFF
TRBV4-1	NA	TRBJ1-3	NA	TGCGCCAGCAGCCAAGATCCAGAGGCCTCTGGAAACACCATATATTTT	CASSQDPEASGNTIYF
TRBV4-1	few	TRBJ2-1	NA	TGCGCCAGCAGCCAAGTTCCCGGGATGCCAGATCCCCAACGGCAGTTCTTC	CASSQVPGMPDPQRQFF
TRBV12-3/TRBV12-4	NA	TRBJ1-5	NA	TGTGCCAGCAGCATCGCGGAGCCCCAGCATTTT	CASSIAEPQHF
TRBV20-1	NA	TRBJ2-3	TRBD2	TGCAGTGCTCACCTTATGTGGGCTAGCGGGAGTCCGGGGAGTACAGATACGCAGTATTTT	CSAHLMWASGSPGSTDTQYF
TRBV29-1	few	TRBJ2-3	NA	TGCAGCGTTCTGCATGACTCAAACCCCGAGGCTACGCAGTATTTT	CSVLHDSNPEATQYF
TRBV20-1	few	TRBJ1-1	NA	TGCAGTGCTAGAGGCCCGGGGAGGAGCACTGAAGCTTTCTTT	CSARGPGRSTEAFF
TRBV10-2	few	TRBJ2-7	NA	TGCGCCAGCAGTGGGCCAAGGGGTCGCTACGAGCAGTACTTC	CASSGPRGRYEQYF
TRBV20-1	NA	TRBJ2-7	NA	TGCAGTGCTAGAGGGGGTCAGGGCACCCACATTGGCGAGCAGTACTTC	CSARGGQGTHIGEQYF
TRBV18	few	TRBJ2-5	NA	TGTGCCAGCTCACCGGCGCAGGGTATCATAGAGACCCAGTACTTC	CASSPAQGIIETQYF
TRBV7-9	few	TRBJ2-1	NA	TGTGCCAGCAGCTTAGGAGGACTCACTACCTACAATGAGCAGTTCTTC	CASSLGGLTTYNEQFF
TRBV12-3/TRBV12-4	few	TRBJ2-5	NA	TGTGCCAGCAGTTTAGCCCTAGAACCGTTCTTC	CASSLALEPFF
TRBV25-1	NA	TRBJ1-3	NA	TGTGCCAGCAGTGAATCGACTGGGGGACCGAGAAACACCATATATTTT	CASSESTGGPRNTIYF
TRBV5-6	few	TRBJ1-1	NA	TGTGCCAGCAGTTTGACAGGCGTTGCTGAAGCTTTCTTT	CASSLTGVAEAFF
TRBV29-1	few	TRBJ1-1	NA	TGCAGCGTTGGGACCTACAACACTGAAGCTTTCTTT	CSVGTYNTEAFF
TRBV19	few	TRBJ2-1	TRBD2	TGTGCCAGTACCAAAGGGTATGGGACTAGCCATAGTGAGCAGTTCTTC	CASTKGYGTSHSEQFF
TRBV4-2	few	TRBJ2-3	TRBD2	TGTGCCAGCAGCCAAGCCGGGAGGGCCGAGGATACGCAGTATTTT	CASSQAGRAEDTQYF
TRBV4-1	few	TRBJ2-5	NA	TGCGCCAGCAGCCCCGCGTCGATAAAAGACTATAAATTAGAGACCCAGTACTTC	CASSPASIKDYKLETQYF
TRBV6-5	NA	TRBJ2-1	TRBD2	TGTGCCAGCAGTACCCCCTGGACTAGCGGGGCCAATGAGCAGTTCTTC	CASSTPWTSGANEQFF
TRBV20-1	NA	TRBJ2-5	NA	TGCAGTGCTAGAGGGCGCCGGGCCCAAGAGACCCAGTACTTC	CSARGRRAQETQYF
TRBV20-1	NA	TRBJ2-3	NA	TGCAGTGCTAGGGGTCTCACCCTAGATACGCAGTATTTT	CSARGLTLDTQYF
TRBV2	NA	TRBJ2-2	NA	TGTGCCAGCAGTGAGAGGGTGGCGGAGCTGTTTTTT	CASSERVAELFF
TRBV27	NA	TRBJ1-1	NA	TGTGCCAGCAGTTCAACAGGCCCAGAGTGGGACACTGAAGCTCTCTTT	CASSSTGPEWDTEALF
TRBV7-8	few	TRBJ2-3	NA	TGTGCCAGCAGCTTAGGTGCGTCAGGGGAGGCAGATACGCAGTATTTT	CASSLGASGEADTQYF
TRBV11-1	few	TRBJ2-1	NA	TGTGCCAGCAGCTTAGAGAGTTTAATCGTCGATGAGCAGTTCTTC	CASSLESLIVDEQFF
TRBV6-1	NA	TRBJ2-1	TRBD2	TGTGCCAGCAGTGAGCGGGAGGTTTACAATGAGCAGTTCTTC	CASSEREVYNEQFF
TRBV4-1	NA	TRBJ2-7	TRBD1	TGCGCCAGCAGCCACGACAGGGATTACGAGCAGTACTTC	CASSHDRDYEQYF
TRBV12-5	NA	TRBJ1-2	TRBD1	TGTGCTAGTGGTCTCCAACAGGGGGCGAGCAGTGGCTACACCTTC	CASGLQQGASSGYTF
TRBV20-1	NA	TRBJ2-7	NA	TGCAGTGCAACCAATTGGGGCAGGTTCTACGAGCAGTACTTC	CSATNWGRFYEQYF
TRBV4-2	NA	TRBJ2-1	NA	TGTGCCAGCAGCCAAGAGAATGGAAAACTCGGGTACAATGAGCAGTTCTTC	CASSQENGKLGYNEQFF
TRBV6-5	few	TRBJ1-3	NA	TGTGCCAGCAGTTCTGAGATACCTGGAAACACCATATATTTT	CASSSEIPGNTIYF
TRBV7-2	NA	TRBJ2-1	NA	TGTGCCAGCAGCTTAGATACAGGGTTGGACTCCTACAATGAGCAGTTCTTC	CASSLDTGLDSYNEQFF